Sequencing of this T cell receptor beta chain was carried out in a study of CD8 T cells in Susac syndrome. Study in general: Treatment at blood withdrawal was none, corticosteroids, or intravenous immunoglobulin alone in Susac syndrome patients. Findings and limits, study-wide: Where Susac syndrome CD4+ T cell repertoires were concerned, no clonal expansion was evident.

Germline lookup yields CDR1 SNHLY and CDR2 FYNNEI. CDR3 length: 13 amino acids. The ends were cut back, 6 bases at V and 2 bases at J, with 11 bases in the middle. Reverse transcription of roughly 0.5 to 1 ug RNA used random hexamers. Amplification of TCR beta CDR3 spanned 54 Vbeta and 13 Jbeta via immunoSEQ multiplex PCR. TCRdb passed the immunoSEQ multiplex PCR reads through MiXCR, listing each CDR3 protein once. The sample holds about 180,000 distinct CDR3 sequences, 90% to 95% seen once. With respect to this clonotype: Antigen: not known.

The chain links TRBV2 to TRBJ2-7; D perhaps matches TRBD1 (6 bases). The sequence derives from a human donor with Susac syndrome. Sequencing used CD4+ T cells from PBMCs. The CDR3 DNA reads TGTGCCAGCAGACTCGGACAGACCTACGAGCAGTACTTC. This translates into CASRLGQTYEQYF.